The present T cell receptor (beta chain) was sequenced within a study of technical replicates of blood from several donors. Clones were sequenced by immunoSEQ multiplex PCR, and TCRdb holds only the in-frame ones, with some missing. The sample includes around 78,000 clones, about 93% of them seen just once. CDR3 size: 15 residues. V was pared by 5 bases and J by 0 bases, with 4 bases of the junction left unmatched. The germline V gene encodes CDR1 SGHVS and CDR2 FNYEAQ. This rearrangement joins TRBV7-6 to TRBJ2-3; TRBD2 matches 8 bases. The TCR sequence derives from a human donor in good health. The sample consisted of T cells isolated from PBMCs. CDR3 nucleotide sequence: TGTGCCAGCAGCGAACTAGCGGTTAGCACAGATACGCAGTATTTT. This sequence encodes CASSELAVSTDTQYF.